This entry features one T cell receptor (beta chain) sequence. The CDR3 has 18 residues. CDR1 and CDR2 (germline): LGHNA, YSLEER. The V end lost 0 bases, the J end lost 0 bases, and 12 bases lay between the germline ends. The source of the sample is a study of blood T cell repertoires in COVID-19. The data were produced by immunoSEQ multiplex PCR, yet TCRdb's version contains in-frame clones alone and is incomplete. Of 350,000 to 500,000 clones detected, roughly 90% appear once; the ten largest clones hold 1.4%. V usage is TRBV4-3 and J usage is TRBJ2-6; D is ambiguous. This TCR came from a woman aged 18 to 35 who had been exposed to COVID-19. The source material was PBMCs or T cells enriched from blood (not recorded which). The CDR3 reads CASSQDEYPLSGANVLTF. In DNA form, the CDR3 reads TGCGCCAGCAGCCAAGACGAGTACCCGCTCTCTGGGGCCAACGTCCTGACTTTC.